This T cell receptor beta chain is from a study of PD-L1 blockade in urothelial cancer. Germline V gene lookup returns CDR1 GTSNPN and CDR2 SVGIG (reference sequence). The CDR3 runs 13 residues. V lost 1 base, J lost 1 base, and 7 bases lay in between. This clone was recorded a few times. Using immunoSEQ multiplex PCR, the repertoire was profiled, and TCRdb retains in-frame clones only, with some absent. This table holds about 80,000 clones, 87% found once. The gene calls are TRBV30 and TRBJ1-1; unclear D gene. The clonotype originates from a woman between 70 and 85 years old with urothelial cancer. Sample: PBMCs, taken around atezolizumab (anti-PD-L1) treatment. Written as DNA, the CDR3 is TGTGCCTGGAGTGCGGTTGAGAACACTGAAGCTTTCTTT. It translates to CAWSAVENTEAFF.